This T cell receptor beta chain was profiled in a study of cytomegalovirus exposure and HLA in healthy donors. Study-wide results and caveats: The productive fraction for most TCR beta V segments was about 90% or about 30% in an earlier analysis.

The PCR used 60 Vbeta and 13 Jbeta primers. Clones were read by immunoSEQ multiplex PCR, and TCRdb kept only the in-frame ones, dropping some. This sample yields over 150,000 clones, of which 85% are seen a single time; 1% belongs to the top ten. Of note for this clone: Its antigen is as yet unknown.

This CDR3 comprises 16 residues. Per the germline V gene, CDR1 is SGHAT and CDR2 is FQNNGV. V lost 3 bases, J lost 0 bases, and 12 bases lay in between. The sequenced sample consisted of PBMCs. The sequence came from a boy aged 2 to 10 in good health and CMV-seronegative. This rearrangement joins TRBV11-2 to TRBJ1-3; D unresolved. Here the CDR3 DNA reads TGTGCCAGCAGCTTCTCGGGAGGCCGCTCTGGAAACACCATATATTTT. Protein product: CASSFSGGRSGNTIYF.